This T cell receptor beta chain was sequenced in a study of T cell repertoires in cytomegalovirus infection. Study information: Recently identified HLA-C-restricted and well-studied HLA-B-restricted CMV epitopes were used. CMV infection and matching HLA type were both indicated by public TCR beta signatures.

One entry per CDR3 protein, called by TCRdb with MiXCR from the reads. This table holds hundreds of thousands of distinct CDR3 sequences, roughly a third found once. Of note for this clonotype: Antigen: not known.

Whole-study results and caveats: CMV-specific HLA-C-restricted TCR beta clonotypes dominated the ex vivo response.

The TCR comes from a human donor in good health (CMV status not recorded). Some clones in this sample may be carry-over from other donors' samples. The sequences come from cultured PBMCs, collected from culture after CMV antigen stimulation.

In DNA form, the CDR3 reads TGTGCCACCAGCGATACTTTGGTTGGGGCCAACGTCCTGACTTTC. Amino acids: CATSDTLVGANVLTF. This rearrangement joins TRBV15 to TRBJ2-6, with no clear D. The V end was cut by 5 bases, the J end by 3 bases, with 11 bases between. The CDR3 covers 15 residues. CDR1 is LNHNV and CDR2 is YYDKDF in the germline V gene (reference sequence).